This TCR beta chain emerged from a study of shared clonotypes between healthy human individuals. V was clipped by 4 bases and J by 4 bases, with 14 bases between them. Germline CDR1 and CDR2: SGDLS and YYNGEE. This CDR3 spans 14 amino acids. Generated by immunoSEQ multiplex PCR, the TCRdb table keeps only in-frame clones and is missing some. Of about 2 million clones listed, less than 95% were seen once; the top ten hold around 1.1%. General study points: Naive CD4 clonotypes were shared across a few donors at roughly 5%. Only blood underwent sampling, and tissue repertoires likely differ. Clonotype sharing among the donors was expected to vary with sequencing depth.

Terminally differentiated effector memory CD45RA+ cells were excluded from the naive CD8 cells, which were CD45RO-negative and positively selected for CCR7. On this clone itself: Antigen unknown.

The TCR sequence derives from a man aged 18 to 29 in good health. Source material: naive CD8+ T cells sorted from blood. This chain uses TRBV9 with TRBJ2-5; D is uncertain. CDR3 loop: CASSRWSFGETQYF. The DNA for the CDR3 is TGTGCCAGCAGCCGATGGAGTTTTGGAGAGACCCAGTACTTC.